These T cell receptor beta chains were read from a single sample in a study of shared clonotypes between healthy human individuals. The method was immunoSEQ multiplex PCR; TCRdb's version includes in-frame clones alone and lacks a portion of them. Altogether 100,000 to 120,000 clones are present, around 68% being singletons, with the ten largest covering over 20%. The sample was memory CD8+ T cells sorted from blood. Source of these receptors: a woman in her 30s in good health. The CDR3 runs from the conserved cysteine through the conserved F or W. A D gene is named only where the DNA matches it firmly. The size of a clone is reported for some rows only, either as once, few or many, or as a class for expanded clones.

V gene	clone size	D gene	J gene	CDR3 protein	CDR3 DNA
TRBV11-2	many	NA	TRBJ1-1	CASSFLGTGRNTEAFF	TGTGCCAGCAGCTTCTTAGGCACCGGGAGAAACACTGAAGCTTTCTTT
TRBV29-1	many	TRBD2	TRBJ2-1	CSTSGRALNEQFF	TGCAGCACGAGCGGGAGGGCCCTGAATGAGCAGTTCTTC
TRBV11-2	NA	NA	TRBJ2-1	CASSLAGNNEQFF	TGTGCCAGCAGCTTAGCGGGTAACAATGAGCAGTTCTTC
TRBV6-4	NA	NA	TRBJ2-2	CASSDRGTGELFF	TGTGCCAGCAGTGACCGGGGCACCGGGGAGCTGTTTTTT
TRBV7-6	NA	NA	TRBJ2-7	CASSLEAGPRIEQYF	TGTGCCAGCAGCTTAGAGGCGGGGCCGAGGATCGAGCAGTACTTC
TRBV4-1	many	NA	TRBJ1-1	CASSQAATEAFF	TGCGCCAGCAGCCAAGCTGCCACTGAAGCTTTCTTT
TRBV7-2	NA	NA	TRBJ2-7	CASSYGVTAYEQYF	TGTGCCAGCAGCTATGGAGTCACTGCCTACGAGCAGTACTTC
TRBV9	NA	TRBD1	TRBJ2-7	CASSVGDQGAYEQYF	TGTGCCAGCAGCGTAGGAGACCAGGGGGCCTACGAGCAGTACTTC
TRBV7-7	NA	NA	TRBJ2-1	CASVPYSSYNEQFF	TGTGCCAGCGTTCCCTATAGCTCCTACAATGAGCAGTTCTTC
TRBV6-6	NA	NA	TRBJ2-7	CASSYVWDSYEQYF	TGTGCCAGCAGTTACGTCTGGGACTCCTACGAGCAGTACTTC
TRBV23-1	few	NA	TRBJ1-1	CASSRGRVGIVTEAFF	TGCGCCAGCAGTAGGGGGAGGGTTGGAATAGTCACTGAAGCTTTCTTT
TRBV7-9	NA	NA	TRBJ2-7	CASSFSGAKRGQYF	TGTGCCAGCAGCTTTTCTGGGGCGAAAAGGGGGCAGTACTTC
TRBV27	NA	TRBD1	TRBJ1-2	CASSYSTGSYGYTF	TGTGCCAGCAGTTACTCGACAGGGAGCTATGGCTACACCTTC
TRBV25-1	few	TRBD1	TRBJ1-4	CASRGIRGTNEKLFF	TGTGCCAGCAGGGGAATCAGGGGGACTAATGAAAAACTGTTTTTT
TRBV27	NA	TRBD2	TRBJ2-7	CASSPILAGGPYEQYF	TGTGCCAGCAGTCCCATTTTAGCGGGAGGGCCATACGAGCAGTACTTC
TRBV27	NA	NA	TRBJ2-5	CASSLLQGMETQYF	TGTGCCAGCAGTTTATTGCAGGGGATGGAGACCCAGTACTTC
TRBV19	NA	TRBD2	TRBJ2-7	CARHPLEASGVYEQYF	TGTGCCAGGCACCCCCTAGAGGCTAGCGGGGTCTACGAGCAGTACTTC
TRBV7-3	NA	NA	TRBJ2-7	CASSFGGGGAYEQYF	TGTGCCAGCAGCTTTGGAGGGGGAGGGGCCTACGAGCAGTACTTC
TRBV27	NA	TRBD2	TRBJ2-7	CASSSLAGVYEQYF	TGTGCCAGCAGTTCGCTAGCGGGAGTCTACGAGCAGTACTTC
TRBV4-2	NA	NA	TRBJ2-5	CASSQVGQPQETQYF	TGTGCCAGCAGCCAAGTGGGACAACCACAAGAGACCCAGTACTTC
TRBV6-4	NA	TRBD2	TRBJ2-1	CATSDPLAGELNEQFF	TGTGCCACCAGTGACCCACTAGCGGGAGAATTAAATGAGCAGTTCTTC
TRBV29-1	NA	TRBD1	TRBJ2-7	CSVVDRLRYEQYF	TGCAGCGTTGTGGACAGGCTACGCTACGAGCAGTACTTC
TRBV28	many	NA	TRBJ2-1	CASSLSGEPYNEQFF	TGTGCCAGCAGTTTATCCGGAGAACCGTACAATGAGCAGTTCTTC
TRBV19	NA	TRBD1	TRBJ1-5	CASSGQGAGNQPQHF	TGTGCCAGTAGCGGCCAGGGGGCGGGCAATCAGCCCCAGCATTTT
TRBV28	NA	NA	TRBJ1-5	CASSFPRVWRLSNQPQHF	TGTGCCAGCAGTTTCCCCAGGGTATGGCGCTTAAGCAATCAGCCCCAGCATTTT
TRBV15	once	TRBD2	TRBJ2-7	CATSRSSGGVEEQYF	TGTGCCACCAGCAGAAGTAGCGGGGGGGTGGAGGAGCAGTACTTC
TRBV5-6	NA	NA	TRBJ1-5	CASSLVGGRGNQPQHF	TGTGCCAGCAGCTTGGTTGGAGGGAGGGGAAATCAGCCCCAGCATTTT
TRBV29-1	NA	NA	TRBJ2-1	CSVEGLFYNEQFF	TGCAGCGTTGAGGGACTTTTCTACAATGAGCAGTTCTTC
TRBV10-3	NA	TRBD2	TRBJ2-1	CAISESAASGDHNEQFF	TGTGCCATCAGTGAGTCGGCTGCTAGCGGGGATCACAATGAGCAGTTCTTC
TRBV19	NA	NA	TRBJ1-3	CASSISISGIAGNTIYF	TGTGCCAGTAGTATAAGTATCTCCGGTATTGCTGGAAACACCATATATTTT
TRBV6-6	few	NA	TRBJ1-1	CASSYSIDTEAFF	TGTGCCAGCAGTTACTCAATTGACACTGAAGCTTTCTTT
TRBV27	NA	NA	TRBJ2-1	CASSFARGNPHEQFF	TGTGCCAGCAGTTTCGCCCGCGGGAACCCCCATGAGCAGTTCTTC
TRBV11-3	NA	TRBD1	TRBJ1-2	CASSPSGTGAYGYTF	TGTGCCAGCAGCCCAAGTGGGACAGGGGCCTATGGCTACACCTTC
TRBV23-1	NA	NA	TRBJ2-1	CASSQSRSLYTYNEQFF	TGCGCCAGCAGTCAATCTCGGTCGCTATACACCTACAATGAGCAGTTCTTC
TRBV6-1	few	NA	TRBJ2-5	CASSEGWARHLQETQYF	TGTGCCAGCAGTGAAGGGTGGGCGAGGCACCTCCAAGAGACCCAGTACTTC
TRBV11-3	NA	NA	TRBJ1-2	CASSQYRATSNYGYTF	TGTGCCAGCAGCCAGTACCGGGCAACGTCCAACTATGGCTACACCTTC
TRBV19	few	NA	TRBJ2-4	CASSTTGWYIQYF	TGTGCCAGTAGTACAACAGGGTGGTACATTCAGTACTTC
TRBV6-1	few	NA	TRBJ1-5	CASSEVPGTGNQPQHF	TGTGCCAGCAGTGAAGTACCCGGGACGGGCAATCAGCCCCAGCATTTT
TRBV5-8	NA	NA	TRBJ1-2	CASSFPFDGTYKLKYGYTF	TGTGCCAGCAGCTTTCCATTCGACGGGACCTACAAACTAAAGTATGGCTACACCTTC
TRBV7-9	NA	NA	TRBJ2-7	CASRGASSYEQYF	TGTGCCAGCAGGGGGGCTAGCTCCTACGAGCAGTACTTC
TRBV19	NA	NA	TRBJ2-7	CASSTRFGDTSYEQYF	TGTGCCAGTAGTACCCGGTTCGGGGACACATCCTACGAGCAGTACTTC
TRBV6-4	NA	NA	TRBJ2-3	CASSDSSVNTQYF	TGTGCCAGCAGTGACTCGAGTGTAAATACGCAGTATTTT
TRBV11-3	NA	NA	TRBJ1-1	CASSLDWGDEAFF	TGTGCCAGCAGCTTAGATTGGGGGGATGAAGCTTTCTTT
TRBV2	NA	NA	TRBJ2-5	CASSEGQEETQYF	TGTGCCAGCAGTGAAGGGCAGGAAGAGACCCAGTACTTC
TRBV29-1	NA	TRBD2	TRBJ2-7	CSVVGLAGSYEQYF	TGCAGCGTTGTCGGTCTAGCGGGCTCCTACGAGCAGTACTTC
TRBV9	NA	TRBD1	TRBJ1-2	CASSVYLSGGYGYTF	TGTGCCAGCAGCGTCTACCTATCAGGGGGCTATGGCTACACCTTC